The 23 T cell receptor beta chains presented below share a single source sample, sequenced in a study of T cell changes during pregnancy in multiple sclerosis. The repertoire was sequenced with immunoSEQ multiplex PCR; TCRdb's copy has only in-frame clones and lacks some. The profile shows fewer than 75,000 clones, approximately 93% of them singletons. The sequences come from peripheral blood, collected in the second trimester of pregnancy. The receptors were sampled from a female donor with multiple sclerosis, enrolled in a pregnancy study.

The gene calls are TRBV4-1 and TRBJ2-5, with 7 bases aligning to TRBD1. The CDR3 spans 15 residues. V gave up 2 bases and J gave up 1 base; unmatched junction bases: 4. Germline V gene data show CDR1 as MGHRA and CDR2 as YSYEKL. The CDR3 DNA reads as TGCGCCAGCAGCCAATCGACAGGGAGCCAAGAGACCCAGTACTTC. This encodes CASSQSTGSQETQYF.

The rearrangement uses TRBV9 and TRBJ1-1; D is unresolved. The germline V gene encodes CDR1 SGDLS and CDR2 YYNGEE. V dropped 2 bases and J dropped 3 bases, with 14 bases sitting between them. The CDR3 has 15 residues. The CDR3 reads CASSVHEGPHTEAFF. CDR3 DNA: TGTGCCAGCAGCGTTCATGAGGGCCCTCACACTGAAGCTTTCTTT.

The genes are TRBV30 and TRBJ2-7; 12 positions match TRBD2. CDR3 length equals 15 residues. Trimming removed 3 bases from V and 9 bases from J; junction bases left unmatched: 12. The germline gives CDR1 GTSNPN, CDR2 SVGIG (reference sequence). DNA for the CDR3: TGTGCCTGGAGCGCCCCGGGACTAGCGGGTCCAGGGCAGTACTTC. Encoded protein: CAWSAPGLAGPGQYF.

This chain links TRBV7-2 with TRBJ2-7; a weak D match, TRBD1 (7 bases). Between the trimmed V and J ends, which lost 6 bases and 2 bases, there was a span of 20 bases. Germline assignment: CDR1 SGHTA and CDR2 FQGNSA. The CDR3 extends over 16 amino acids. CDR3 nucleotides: TGTGCCAGCAGTTCAGAGGGGGCTGGGGGGCCCTACGAGCAGTACTTC. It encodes CASSSEGAGGPYEQYF.

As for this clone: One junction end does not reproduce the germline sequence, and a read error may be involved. The CDR3: CAASPGQSYVQYF. In DNA, the CDR3 is TGTGCCGCGTCCCCCGGACAGAGCTACGTGCAGTACTTC. V is TRBV27 and J is TRBJ2-7; a weak D match, TRBD1 (6 bases). Per germline, CDR1 MNHEY and CDR2 SMNVEV (reference sequence). CDR3 length: 13 residues.

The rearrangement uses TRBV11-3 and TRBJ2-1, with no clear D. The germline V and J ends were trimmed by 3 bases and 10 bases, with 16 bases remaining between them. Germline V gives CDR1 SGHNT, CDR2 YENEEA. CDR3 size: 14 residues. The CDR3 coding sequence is TGTGCCAGCAGCTTGTCGCATTTAAGCCCCGAGCAGTTCTTC. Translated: CASSLSHLSPEQFF.

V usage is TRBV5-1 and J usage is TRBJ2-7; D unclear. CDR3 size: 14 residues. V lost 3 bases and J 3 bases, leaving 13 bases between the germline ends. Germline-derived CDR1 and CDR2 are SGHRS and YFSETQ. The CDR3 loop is CASSYEVADYEQYF. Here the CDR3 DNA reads TGCGCCAGCAGCTATGAAGTGGCGGACTACGAGCAGTACTTC.

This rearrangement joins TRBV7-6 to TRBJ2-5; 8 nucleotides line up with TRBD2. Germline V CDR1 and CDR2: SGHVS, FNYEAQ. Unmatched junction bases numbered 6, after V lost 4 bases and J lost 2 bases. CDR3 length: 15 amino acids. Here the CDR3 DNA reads TGTGCCAGCAGCTCAACTAGCGGACCTCAAGAGACCCAGTACTTC. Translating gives CASSSTSGPQETQYF. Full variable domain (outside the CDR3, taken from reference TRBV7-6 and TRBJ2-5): GAGVSQSPRYKVTKRGQDVALRCDPISGHVSLYWYRQALGQGPEFLTYFNYEAQQDKSGLPNDRFSAERPEGSISTLTIQRTEQRDSAMYRCASSSTSGPQETQYFGPGTRLLVL.

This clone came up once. Here the CDR3 reads CATWGRHGYTF. For the CDR3, the DNA is TGTGCCACCTGGGGGCGGCACGGCTACACCTTC. V usage is TRBV7-2 and J usage is TRBJ1-2; D perhaps matches TRBD1 (6 bases). There are 11 residues in the CDR3. Trimming took off 10 bases at V and 8 bases at J, with 14 bases between the two ends. Germline V lookup: CDR1 SGHTA, CDR2 FQGNSA.

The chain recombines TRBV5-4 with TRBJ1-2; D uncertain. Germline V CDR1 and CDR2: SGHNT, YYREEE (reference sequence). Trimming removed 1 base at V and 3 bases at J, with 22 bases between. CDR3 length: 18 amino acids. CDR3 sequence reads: CASSLLLGADYRDYGYTF. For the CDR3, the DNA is TGTGCCAGCAGCTTGTTGTTGGGAGCGGACTACCGGGACTATGGCTACACCTTC. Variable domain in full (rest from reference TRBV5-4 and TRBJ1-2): ETGVTQSPTHLIKTRGQQVTLRCSSQSGHNTVSWYQQALGQGPQFIFQYYREEENGRGNFPPRFSGLQFPNYSSELNVNALELDDSALYLCASSLLLGADYRDYGYTFGSGTRLTVV.

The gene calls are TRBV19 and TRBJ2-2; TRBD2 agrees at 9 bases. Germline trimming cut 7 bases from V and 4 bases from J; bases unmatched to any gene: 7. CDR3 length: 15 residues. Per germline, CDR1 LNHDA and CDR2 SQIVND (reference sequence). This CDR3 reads CASNRREGPTGELFF. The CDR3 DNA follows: TGTGCCAGTAATCGGCGGGAGGGCCCCACCGGGGAGCTGTTTTTT.

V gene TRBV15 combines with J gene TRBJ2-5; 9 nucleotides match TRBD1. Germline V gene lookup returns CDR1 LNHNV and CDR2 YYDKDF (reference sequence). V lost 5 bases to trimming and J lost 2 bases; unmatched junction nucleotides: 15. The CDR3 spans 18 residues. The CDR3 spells CATSGTSLEDRGQETQYF. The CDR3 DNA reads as TGTGCCACCAGCGGAACCTCTTTGGAGGACAGGGGACAAGAGACCCAGTACTTC.

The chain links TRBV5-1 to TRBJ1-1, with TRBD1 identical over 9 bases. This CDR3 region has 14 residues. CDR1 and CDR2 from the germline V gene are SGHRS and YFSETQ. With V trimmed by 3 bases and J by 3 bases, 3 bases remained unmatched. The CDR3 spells CASSSGQGHTEAFF. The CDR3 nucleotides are TGCGCCAGCAGCTCGGGACAGGGTCACACTGAAGCTTTCTTT.

Here the CDR3 reads CATGASYADTQYF. DNA for the CDR3: TGTGCCACTGGGGCCTCATACGCAGATACGCAGTATTTT. The chain uses TRBV7-9 and TRBJ2-3; D perhaps matches TRBD1 (5 bases). Germline lookup yields CDR1 SEHNR and CDR2 FQNEAQ (reference sequence). Trimming cost V 10 bases and J 4 bases, with 15 bases left between them. The CDR3 consists of 13 residues.

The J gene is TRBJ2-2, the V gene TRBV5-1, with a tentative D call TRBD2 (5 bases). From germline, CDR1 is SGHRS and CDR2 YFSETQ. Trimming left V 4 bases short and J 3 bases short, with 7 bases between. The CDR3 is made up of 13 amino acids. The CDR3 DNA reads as TGCGCCAGCAGCCTGCGGGACACCGGGGAGCTGTTTTTT. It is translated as CASSLRDTGELFF.

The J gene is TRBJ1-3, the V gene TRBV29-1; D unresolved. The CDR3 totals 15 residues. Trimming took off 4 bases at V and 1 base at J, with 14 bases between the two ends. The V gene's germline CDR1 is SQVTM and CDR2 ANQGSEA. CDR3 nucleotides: TGCAGCGTTGTGGCCCCACCGGGGTCTGGAAACACCATATATTTT. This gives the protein CSVVAPPGSGNTIYF.

CDR3 loop: CASSGGTSVNNEQFF. CDR3 in DNA: TGTGCCAGCAGCGGTGGGACTAGCGTTAACAATGAGCAGTTCTTC. The J gene is TRBJ2-1, the V gene TRBV5-5; 10 nucleotides align to TRBD2. Germline V gene lookup returns CDR1 SGHKS and CDR2 YYEKEE (reference sequence). The CDR3 is 15 amino acids. With 4 bases clipped from V and 5 bases from J, the junction kept 6 bases outside the gene matches.

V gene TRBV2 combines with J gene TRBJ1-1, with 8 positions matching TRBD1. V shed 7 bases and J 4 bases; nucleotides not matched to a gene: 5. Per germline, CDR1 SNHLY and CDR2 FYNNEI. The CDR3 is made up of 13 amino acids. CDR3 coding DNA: TGTGCCAGCATTCAGGGGGCCGGCACTGAAGCTTTCTTT. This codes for CASIQGAGTEAFF. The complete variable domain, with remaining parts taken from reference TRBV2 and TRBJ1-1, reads EPEVTQTPSHQVTQMGQEVILRCVPISNHLYFYWYRQILGQKVEFLVSFYNNEISEKSEIFDDQFSVERPDGSNFTLKIRSTKLEDSAMYFCASIQGAGTEAFFGQGTRLTVV.

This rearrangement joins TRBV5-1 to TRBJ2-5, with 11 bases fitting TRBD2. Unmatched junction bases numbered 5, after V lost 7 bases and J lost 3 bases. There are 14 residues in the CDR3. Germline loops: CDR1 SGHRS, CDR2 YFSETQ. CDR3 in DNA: TGCGCCAGCGGCGCGGGACTAGCGGAAGAGACCCAGTACTTC. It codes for CASGAGLAEETQYF.

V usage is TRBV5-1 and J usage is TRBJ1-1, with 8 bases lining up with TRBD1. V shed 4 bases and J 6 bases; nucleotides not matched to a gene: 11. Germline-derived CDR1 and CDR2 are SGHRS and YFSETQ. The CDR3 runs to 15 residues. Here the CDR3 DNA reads TGCGCCAGCAGCGCCGGACAGGGAACCGACCCTGAAGCTTTCTTT. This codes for CASSAGQGTDPEAFF. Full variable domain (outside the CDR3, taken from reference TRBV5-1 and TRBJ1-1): KAGVTQTPRYLIKTRGQQVTLSCSPISGHRSVSWYQQTPGQGLQFLFEYFSETQRNKGNFPGRFSGRQFSNSRSEMNVSTLELGDSALYLCASSAGQGTDPEAFFGQGTRLTVV.

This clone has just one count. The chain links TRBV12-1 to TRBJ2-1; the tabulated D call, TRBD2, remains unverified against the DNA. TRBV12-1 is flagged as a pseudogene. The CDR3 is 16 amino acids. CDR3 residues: CASSSKAGGPWNEQFF. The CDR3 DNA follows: TGTGCCAGCAGCTCAAAAGCGGGAGGGCCGTGGAATGAGCAGTTCTTC.

The CDR3 loop is CASSQTDRGDEAFF. The DNA for the CDR3 is TGTGCCAGCAGCCAAACCGACAGGGGTGACGAAGCTTTCTTT. The genes are TRBV4-2 and TRBJ1-1, with 8 bases identical to TRBD1. The CDR3 totals 14 residues. Germline CDR1 and CDR2: LGHNA and YNFKEQ. Trimming removed 2 bases from V and 8 bases from J; junction bases left unmatched: 7.

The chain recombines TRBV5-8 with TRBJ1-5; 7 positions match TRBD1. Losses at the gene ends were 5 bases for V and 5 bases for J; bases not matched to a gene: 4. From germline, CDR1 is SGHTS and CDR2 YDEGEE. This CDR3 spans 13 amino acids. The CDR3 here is CASRPDRHQPQHF. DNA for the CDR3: TGTGCCAGCAGACCGGACAGGCATCAGCCCCAGCATTTT.